The 20 T cell receptor beta chains in this list originate from one sample, sequenced in a study of shared clonotypes between healthy human individuals. The naive CD8 subset, CD45RO-negative cells positively selected for CCR7, excluded terminally differentiated effector memory CD45RA+ cells. The method was immunoSEQ multiplex PCR; TCRdb's version includes in-frame clones alone and lacks a portion of them. The sample has around 2,100,000 clones; approximately 94% are singletons. The sequenced sample was naive CD8+ T cells sorted from blood. The receptor source for this set is a man younger than 35 in good health.

The genes are TRBV28 and TRBJ1-6; D not resolved. The CDR3 spans 14 residues. In germline, CDR1 is MDHEN, CDR2 SYDVKM. With 4 bases removed from V and 9 bases from J, the gap between germline ends came to 13 bases. The CDR3 spells CASSSRLGGSPLHF. As DNA, the CDR3 is TGTGCCAGCAGTTCTAGACTAGGCGGTTCACCCCTCCACTTT.

The rearrangement uses TRBV7-9 and TRBJ2-5; no definite D call. Trimming left V 1 base short and J 2 bases short, with 17 bases between. CDR1 is SEHNR and CDR2 is FQNEAQ in the germline V gene (reference sequence). The CDR3 runs 17 residues. For the CDR3, the DNA is TGTGCCAGCAGCTTAGGCGAGGCAACACACGGACAAGAGACCCAGTACTTC. This sequence encodes CASSLGEATHGQETQYF.

In regard to this clone: This CDR3 is also generated by other DNA sequences in the sample. The chain uses TRBV5-1 and TRBJ2-2; D remains unclear. The CDR3 has 12 amino acids. The V and J ends lost 0 bases and 6 bases respectively, with 3 bases between them. Germline V gene data show CDR1 as SGHRS and CDR2 as YFSETQ. The CDR3: CASSLVSGELFF. In nucleotides, the CDR3 is TGCGCCAGCAGCTTGGTTTCCGGGGAGCTGTTTTTT.

The rearrangement uses TRBV19 and TRBJ1-1; D might be TRBD1 (5 bases). Trimming removed 7 bases at V and 0 bases at J, with 9 bases between. This CDR3 region has 13 residues. Germline CDR1 is LNHDA and CDR2 is SQIVND (reference sequence). DNA of the CDR3: TGTGCCAGTACCCCCAGGGTGAACACTGAAGCTTTCTTT. This sequence encodes CASTPRVNTEAFF.

The V call is TRBV11-2, the J call TRBJ2-5, with 7 bases fitting TRBD2. CDR1 and CDR2 (germline): SGHAT, FQNNGV. Germline trimming cut 0 bases from V and 5 bases from J; bases unmatched to any gene: 6. The CDR3 is 15 residues long. For the CDR3, the DNA is TGTGCCAGCAGCTTAGAACCGGGAGGAGAGGAGACCCAGTACTTC. The encoded protein is CASSLEPGGEETQYF.

V gene TRBV7-8 combines with J gene TRBJ2-2; TRBD2 matches 8 bases. Germline CDR1 is SGHVS and CDR2 is FQNEAQ. The CDR3 consists of 16 residues. V dropped 3 bases and J dropped 2; count of bases not matched to a gene: 5. The CDR3 reads CASSFKLAGNTGELFF. The CDR3 DNA is TGTGCCAGCAGCTTCAAGCTAGCGGGTAACACCGGGGAGCTGTTTTTT.

The chain employs TRBV19 and TRBJ1-2; 7 nucleotides align to TRBD1. The germline V gene has CDR1 LNHDA and CDR2 SQIVND (reference sequence). The CDR3 has 13 amino acids. With V trimmed by 5 bases and J by 7 bases, 7 bases remained unmatched. The CDR3 DNA sequence: TGTGCCAGTAGTTCCCAGGGGGTGAGTGGCTACACCTTC. It specifies CASSSQGVSGYTF.

This chain links TRBV5-4 with TRBJ1-1; no clear D. CDR1 and CDR2 from the germline V gene are SGHNT and YYREEE (reference sequence). The CDR3 spans 12 residues. Trimming stripped 4 bases from V and 8 bases from J, with 12 bases between. CDR3 sequence: CASSPPGEEAFF. The CDR3 coding sequence is TGTGCCAGCAGCCCACCCGGGGAAGAAGCTTTCTTT.

This clone showed up just once. CDR3 bases: TGTGCCAGCAGTGAACTCTTGTACTCGCGGGACTATGGCTACACCTTC. Encoded protein: CASSELLYSRDYGYTF. The V and J genes are TRBV2 and TRBJ1-2; D is unclear. With 2 bases removed from V and 3 bases from J, the gap between germline ends came to 16 bases. The germline gives CDR1 SNHLY, CDR2 FYNNEI. The length of the CDR3 is 16 residues.

This clone was recorded once. The CDR3 reads CASSYATDSYNEQFF. The CDR3 region has the DNA TGTGCCAGCAGTTACGCCACAGACTCCTACAATGAGCAGTTCTTC. V and J are TRBV6-5 and TRBJ2-1; D is undetermined. Germline CDR1 and CDR2: MNHEY and SVGAGI. The V end was cut by 2 bases, the J end by 0 bases, with 8 bases between. This CDR3 has 15 amino acids.

The genes are TRBV4-1 and TRBJ2-7; D gene uncertain. Looked up from germline, CDR1 is MGHRA and CDR2 is YSYEKL. The CDR3 length is 15 residues. The germline V and J ends were trimmed by 0 bases and 3 bases, with 12 bases remaining between them. The CDR3 here is CASSQEEDRVYEQYF. The CDR3 nucleotides are TGCGCCAGCAGCCAAGAGGAAGATCGAGTCTACGAGCAGTACTTC.

There are a few counts of this clone. The V gene is TRBV11-2, the J gene TRBJ1-1; D is unclear. CDR3 size: 16 residues. Germline V gene lookup returns CDR1 SGHAT and CDR2 FQNNGV. V was clipped by 0 bases and J by 5 bases, with 16 bases between them. The DNA of the CDR3 is TGTGCCAGCAGCTTAGATAGCCGGTCGGCGGGGACTGAAGCTTTCTTT. Amino acid sequence: CASSLDSRSAGTEAFF.

This rearrangement joins TRBV27 to TRBJ2-3; 10 nucleotides match TRBD2. Germline V lookup: CDR1 MNHEY, CDR2 SMNVEV (reference sequence). Unmatched junction bases numbered 4, after V lost 3 bases and J lost 7 bases. The CDR3 length is 14 residues. The CDR3 DNA follows: TGTGCCAGCAGTTTTCTAGCGGGGGACTATACGCAGTATTTT. Translated: CASSFLAGDYTQYF.

The chain is built from TRBV28 and TRBJ2-3; 12 positions agree with TRBD1. The CDR3 contains 15 residues. J gave up 5 bases and V 4 bases, and 4 bases lay outside the gene matches. Germline assignment: CDR1 MDHEN and CDR2 SYDVKM. The CDR3 bases are TGTGCCAGCAGTTCGCGGGACAGGGGGCTAGATACGCAGTATTTT. It codes for CASSSRDRGLDTQYF.

This clone was recorded once. The junction and the germline gene differ at one end; a read error may be behind it. This chain uses TRBV2 with TRBJ2-7; D possibly corresponds to TRBD1 (6 bases). This CDR3 is 13 amino acids long. The germline gives CDR1 SNHLY, CDR2 FYNNEI. Here the CDR3 reads CASNEGGEYEQYF. In DNA, the CDR3 is TGTGCCAGCAATGAAGGGGGAGAGTACGAGCAGTACTTC.

The rearrangement uses TRBV2 and TRBJ2-3; no clear D. Germline CDR1 and CDR2: SNHLY and FYNNEI. Trimming removed 7 bases at V and 6 bases at J, with 5 bases between. There are 10 residues in the CDR3. DNA of the CDR3: TGTGCCAGCATGAGGGATACGCAGTATTTT. It yields the protein CASMRDTQYF.

The chain is built from TRBV30 and TRBJ2-3; D is possibly TRBD2 (6 bases). V was clipped by 7 bases and J by 6 bases, with 17 bases between them. Germline V gene data show CDR1 as GTSNPN and CDR2 as SVGIG (reference sequence). The CDR3 sequence is 13 residues long. CDR3: CAYGLAIGDTQYF. The CDR3 coding sequence is TGTGCCTATGGGCTAGCGATAGGGGATACGCAGTATTTT.

This chain uses TRBV14 with TRBJ2-2; possible D gene TRBD1, 6 bases. V was pared by 4 bases and J by 3 bases, with 12 bases between. Germline CDR1 reads SGHDN; CDR2 reads FVKESK. CDR3 length equals 15 residues. CDR3: CASSPYRVDTGELFF. CDR3 coding DNA: TGTGCCAGCAGCCCTTACAGGGTGGACACCGGGGAGCTGTTTTTT. Filled out from reference TRBV14 and TRBJ2-2, the complete variable domain reads EAGVTQFPSHSVIEKGQTVTLRCDPISGHDNLYWYRRVMGKEIKFLLHFVKESKQDESGMPNNRFLAERTGGTYSTLKVQPAELEDSGVYFCASSPYRVDTGELFFGEGSRLTVL.

V is TRBV13 and J is TRBJ2-7, with D unresolved. CDR1 is PRHDT, CDR2 FYEKMQ, per germline (reference sequence). The CDR3 is 13 amino acids. V lost 2 bases and J lost 2, with 7 bases in between. The CDR3 reads CASSLSTAYEQYF. The CDR3, as DNA: TGTGCCAGCAGCTTAAGTACAGCCTACGAGCAGTACTTC. Supplemented by reference TRBV13 and TRBJ2-7, the full variable domain reads AAGVIQSPRHLIKEKRETATLKCYPIPRHDTVYWYQQGPGQDPQFLISFYEKMQSDKGSIPDRFSAQQFSDYHSELNMSSLELGDSALYFCASSLSTAYEQYFGPGTRLTVT.

V is TRBV7-9 and J is TRBJ2-7; 9 positions agree with TRBD1. Per germline, CDR1 SEHNR and CDR2 FQNEAQ (reference sequence). The trim removed 8 bases at V and 6 bases at J, leaving 14 bases unmatched. This CDR3 spans 15 amino acids. The CDR3 sequence is CASSTPGQGLFEQYF. The CDR3 DNA reads as TGTGCCAGCTCGACTCCGGGACAGGGCTTGTTCGAGCAGTACTTC.